A selection of T cell receptor beta chains follows, all from one sample in a study of T cell repertoires in cytomegalovirus infection. Their antigen targets remain unknown. In TCRdb, the reads were re-called with MiXCR into one record per CDR3 protein. The table shows 400,000 to 600,000 distinct CDR3 sequences, with 42% occurring only once. Sequenced here: cultured PBMCs, sampled from culture after CMV antigen stimulation. Every receptor here comes from a human donor in good health (CMV status not recorded). Some clones in this sample may be carry-over from other donors' samples. The CDR3 runs from the conserved cysteine through the conserved F or W. The order of the fields is V gene, D gene, clone size, J gene, CDR3 protein, CDR3 DNA. A D gene is named only where the DNA matches it firmly. A clone size is listed for some rows: how often the clone was seen (once, few, many), or a class if it is expanded.

>TRBV20-1|NA|NA|TRBJ2-3
CSARDLPQRGSGTDTQYF
TGCAGTGCTAGAGATCTCCCACAGAGGGGAAGTGGGACAGATACGCAGTATTTT
>TRBV20-1|TRBD1|NA|TRBJ1-5
CSARAAGGRNQPQHF
TGCAGTGCTAGGGCGGCAGGGGGCCGCAATCAGCCCCAGCATTTT
>TRBV15|NA|few|TRBJ1-6
CATSSRSLDSPLHF
TGTGCCACCAGCAGTAGGTCATTGGATTCACCCCTCCACTTT
>TRBV4-2|NA|once|TRBJ1-6
CASSQESMDSPLHF
TGTGCCAGCAGCCAAGAGTCGATGGATTCACCCCTCCACTTT
>TRBV2|NA|NA|TRBJ2-1
CASSEEGAWEQFF
TGTGCCAGCAGTGAAGAAGGGGCTTGGGAGCAGTTCTTC
>TRBV4-1|NA|NA|TRBJ2-1
CASSQESENNEQFF
TGCGCCAGCAGCCAAGAGTCCGAGAACAATGAGCAGTTCTTC
>TRBV20-1|TRBD2|NA|TRBJ2-7
CSARGLADSYEQYF
TGCAGTGCTAGAGGGCTAGCGGACTCCTACGAGCAGTACTTC
>TRBV5-1|NA|NA|TRBJ1-1
CASSLNRYTEAFF
TGCGCCAGCAGCTTAAACAGGTACACTGAAGCTTTCTTT
>TRBV20-1|NA|few|TRBJ2-3
CSARDWGKADTQYF
TGCAGTGCTAGAGATTGGGGAAAGGCAGATACGCAGTATTTT
>TRBV7-2|NA|many|TRBJ1-2
CASSHDSNYGYTF
TGTGCCAGCAGCCATGACAGTAACTATGGCTACACCTTC
>TRBV7-2|NA|NA|TRBJ1-6
CASSPGGKNSPLHF
TGTGCCAGCAGCCCCGGGGGGAAAAATTCACCCCTCCACTTT
>TRBV4-1|NA|NA|TRBJ2-7
CASSQGRGVGSYEQYF
TGCGCCAGCAGCCAAGGTCGAGGGGTCGGGTCCTACGAGCAGTACTTC
>TRBV7-2|NA|NA|TRBJ1-1
CASSLVWTANTEAFF
TGTGCCAGCAGCTTAGTCTGGACAGCTAACACTGAAGCTTTCTTT
>TRBV18|NA|NA|TRBJ1-4
CASTWGATNEKLFF
TGTGCCTCCACGTGGGGAGCAACTAATGAAAAACTGTTTTTT
>TRBV7-2|NA|NA|TRBJ2-3
CASSLGNQGTDTQYF
TGTGCCAGCAGCCTCGGAAACCAGGGGACAGATACGCAGTATTTT
>TRBV11-3|NA|few|TRBJ2-3
CASSKRGTDTQYF
TGTGCCAGCAGTAAGCGGGGCACAGATACGCAGTATTTT
>TRBV10-3|TRBD1|NA|TRBJ2-3
CAIKSPGQVADTQYF
TGTGCCATCAAGTCCCCGGGACAGGTTGCAGATACGCAGTATTTT
>TRBV7-2|NA|few|TRBJ2-7
CASRRAPGSSYEQYF
TGTGCCAGCCGGCGGGCACCCGGGAGCTCCTACGAGCAGTACTTC
>TRBV5-1|NA|few|TRBJ2-1
CASSSSSPNNEQFF
TGCGCCAGCAGCAGCTCGTCACCCAACAATGAGCAGTTCTTC
>TRBV7-8|NA|NA|TRBJ1-6
CASSWGAEGSGSPLHF
TGTGCCAGCAGCTGGGGGGCGGAAGGTTCGGGGTCACCCCTCCACTTT
>TRBV12-3/TRBV12-4|NA|few|TRBJ2-1
CASSQQGGNQRNEQFF
TGTGCCAGCAGCCAACAGGGAGGAAATCAAAGGAATGAGCAGTTCTTC
>TRBV6-1|NA|NA|TRBJ2-1
CASSEEGNEQFF
TGTGCCAGCAGTGAAGAGGGGAATGAGCAGTTCTTC
>TRBV2|NA|NA|TRBJ2-1
CASSPRARGSNEQFF
TGTGCCAGCAGTCCCAGGGCCCGGGGGTCCAATGAGCAGTTCTTC
>TRBV6-6|NA|few|TRBJ2-7
CASSPQTELGEQYF
TGTGCCAGCAGCCCACAGACAGAATTAGGGGAGCAGTACTTC
>TRBV7-9|TRBD1|few|TRBJ2-1
CASSTSGTGAIYTYNEQFF
TGTGCCAGCAGCACGTCCGGGACAGGGGCTATCTACACCTACAATGAGCAGTTCTTC
>TRBV7-2|TRBD2|few|TRBJ2-2
CASRAAGAGGELFF
TGTGCCAGCCGCGCGGCGGGAGCGGGCGGGGAGCTGTTTTTT
>TRBV12-3/TRBV12-4|NA|few|TRBJ1-3
CASSFLGATGNTIYF
TGTGCCAGCAGTTTCCTGGGGGCGACTGGAAACACCATATATTTT
>TRBV11-2|NA|NA|TRBJ2-7
CASSLYPRGRDYEQYF
TGTGCCAGCAGCTTATACCCCCGGGGACGGGACTACGAGCAGTACTTC
>TRBV20-1|NA|NA|TRBJ2-3
CSADHRASKGDTQYF
TGCAGTGCGGACCACAGGGCCTCAAAAGGGGATACGCAGTATTTT
>TRBV4-3|NA|NA|TRBJ2-1
CASSQEPSSYNEQFF
TGCGCCAGCAGCCAAGAACCAAGCTCCTACAATGAGCAGTTCTTC
>TRBV7-7|NA|few|TRBJ1-4
CASSLGGSGFWEKLFF
TGTGCCAGCAGCTTAGGAGGGTCTGGGTTTTGGGAAAAACTGTTTTTT
>TRBV20-1|TRBD1|NA|TRBJ1-6
CSARDGRGPYNSPLHF
TGCAGTGCTAGAGATGGCAGGGGGCCCTATAATTCACCCCTCCACTTT
>TRBV20-1|TRBD2|NA|TRBJ2-3
CSAVGSSGNTDTQYF
TGCAGTGCGGTTGGAAGTAGCGGGAACACAGATACGCAGTATTTT
>TRBV7-9|NA|NA|TRBJ1-4
CASSPTRGNEKLFF
TGTGCCAGCAGCCCCACCCGTGGGAATGAAAAACTGTTTTTT
>TRBV7-2|NA|few|TRBJ1-1
CASTRDWGDTEAFF
TGTGCCAGCACCCGGGATTGGGGGGACACTGAAGCTTTCTTT
>TRBV7-2|NA|many|TRBJ2-3
CASSYRPGTDTQYF
TGTGCCAGCAGTTACAGGCCCGGCACAGATACGCAGTATTTT
>TRBV20-1|TRBD1|NA|TRBJ1-5
CSAVDRDVPQHF
TGCAGTGCCGTGGACAGGGACGTGCCCCAGCATTTT
>TRBV20-1|NA|once|TRBJ2-1
CSAAGTRTYNEQFF
TGCAGTGCCGCCGGGACTCGTACCTACAATGAGCAGTTCTTC
>TRBV10-3|TRBD1|NA|TRBJ2-2
CAIAGTGANTGELFF
TGTGCCATCGCCGGGACAGGGGCTAACACCGGGGAGCTGTTTTTT
>TRBV4-3|NA|NA|TRBJ2-7
CASSPRDGLSYEQYF
TGCGCCAGCAGCCCCCGGGACGGACTCTCCTACGAGCAGTACTTC
>TRBV12-3/TRBV12-4|NA|NA|TRBJ1-4
CASRLSTGGFEKLFF
TGTGCCAGCAGGTTGTCAACGGGGGGGTTTGAAAAACTGTTTTTT
>TRBV15|NA|once|TRBJ2-5
CATSRDGETQYF
TGTGCCACCAGCAGAGATGGGGAGACCCAGTACTTC
>TRBV4-1|NA|NA|TRBJ1-3
CASSQVRRSGNTIYF
TGCGCCAGCAGCCAAGTGCGCCGCTCTGGAAACACCATATATTTT
>TRBV12-5|NA|NA|TRBJ1-2
CASGLYLRDYGYTF
TGTGCTAGTGGTTTGTACCTAAGGGACTATGGCTACACCTTC
>TRBV15|NA|NA|TRBJ2-2
CATSRFKGSGELFF
TGTGCCACCAGCAGATTCAAGGGGAGCGGGGAGCTGTTTTTT